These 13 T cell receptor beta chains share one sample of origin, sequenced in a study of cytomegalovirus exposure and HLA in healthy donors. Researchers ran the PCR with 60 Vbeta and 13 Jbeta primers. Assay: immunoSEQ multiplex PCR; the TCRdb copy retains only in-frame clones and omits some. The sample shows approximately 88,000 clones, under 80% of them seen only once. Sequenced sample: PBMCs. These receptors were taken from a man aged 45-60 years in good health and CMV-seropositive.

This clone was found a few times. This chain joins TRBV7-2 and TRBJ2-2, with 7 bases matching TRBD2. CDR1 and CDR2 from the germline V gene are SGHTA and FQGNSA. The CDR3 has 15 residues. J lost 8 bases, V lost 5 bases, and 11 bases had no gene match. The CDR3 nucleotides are TGTGCCAGCAGCCCCAATGGGAGGGCTTCTGGGGAGCTGTTTTTT. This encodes CASSPNGRASGELFF.

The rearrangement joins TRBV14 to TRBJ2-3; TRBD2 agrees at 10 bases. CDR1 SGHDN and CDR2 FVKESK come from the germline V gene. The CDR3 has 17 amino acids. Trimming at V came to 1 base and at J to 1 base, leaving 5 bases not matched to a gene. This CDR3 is CASSQGYLAGGTDTQYF. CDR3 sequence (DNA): TGTGCCAGCAGCCAAGGCTATCTAGCGGGGGGCACAGATACGCAGTATTTT.

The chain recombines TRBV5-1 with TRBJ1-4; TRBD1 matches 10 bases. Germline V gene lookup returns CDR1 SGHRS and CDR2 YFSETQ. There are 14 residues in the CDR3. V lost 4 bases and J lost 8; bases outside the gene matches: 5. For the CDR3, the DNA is TGCGCCAGCAGCCACGGGACAGGGGCAGAAAAACTGTTTTTT. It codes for CASSHGTGAEKLFF.

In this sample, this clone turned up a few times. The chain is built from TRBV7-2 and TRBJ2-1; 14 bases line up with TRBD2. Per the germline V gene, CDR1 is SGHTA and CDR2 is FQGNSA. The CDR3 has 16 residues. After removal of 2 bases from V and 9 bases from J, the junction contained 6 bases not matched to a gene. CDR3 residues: CASSLQGLAGGLEQFF. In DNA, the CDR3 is TGTGCCAGCAGCTTACAAGGACTAGCGGGGGGCCTTGAGCAGTTCTTC. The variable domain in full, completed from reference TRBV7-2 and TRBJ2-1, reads GAGVSQSPSNKVTEKGKDVELRCDPISGHTALYWYRQSLGQGLEFLIYFQGNSAPDKSGLPSDRFSAERTGGSVSTLTIQRTQQEDSAVYLCASSLQGLAGGLEQFFGPGTRLTVL.

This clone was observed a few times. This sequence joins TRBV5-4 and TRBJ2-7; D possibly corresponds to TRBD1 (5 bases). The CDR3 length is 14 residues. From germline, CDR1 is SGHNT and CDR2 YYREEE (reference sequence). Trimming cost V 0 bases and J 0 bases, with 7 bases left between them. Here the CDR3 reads CASSLDRSSYEQYF. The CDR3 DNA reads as TGTGCCAGCAGCTTGGACAGGAGCTCCTACGAGCAGTACTTC.

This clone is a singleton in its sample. DNA for the CDR3: TGCGCCAGCAGCCCAGGACAGGGCGGGGGGCCCCAGCATTTT. It translates to CASSPGQGGGPQHF. This chain links TRBV5-1 with TRBJ1-5; 8 nucleotides line up with TRBD1. V dropped 4 bases and J dropped 9; count of bases not matched to a gene: 9. The CDR3 length is 14 residues. Germline-derived CDR1 and CDR2 are SGHRS and YFSETQ.

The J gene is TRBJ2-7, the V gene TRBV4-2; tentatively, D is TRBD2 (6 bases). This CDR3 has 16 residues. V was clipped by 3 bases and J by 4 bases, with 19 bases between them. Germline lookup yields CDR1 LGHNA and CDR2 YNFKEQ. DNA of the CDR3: TGTGCCAGCAGCCACGGGATGGTAGCGGATCCTTACGAGCAGTACTTC. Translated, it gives CASSHGMVADPYEQYF.

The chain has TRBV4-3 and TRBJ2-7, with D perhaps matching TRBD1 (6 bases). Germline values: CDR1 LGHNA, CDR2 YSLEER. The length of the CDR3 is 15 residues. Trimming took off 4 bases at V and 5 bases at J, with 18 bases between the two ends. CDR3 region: CASSRSRGPKDEQYF. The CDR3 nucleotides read TGCGCCAGCAGCCGATCCAGGGGCCCCAAGGACGAGCAGTACTTC.

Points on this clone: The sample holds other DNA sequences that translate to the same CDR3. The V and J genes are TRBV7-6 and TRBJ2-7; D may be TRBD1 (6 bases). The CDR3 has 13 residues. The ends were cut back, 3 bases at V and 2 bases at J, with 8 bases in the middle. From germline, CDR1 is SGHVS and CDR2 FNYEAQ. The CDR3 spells CASSFAGAYEQYF. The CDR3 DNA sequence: TGTGCCAGCAGCTTCGCAGGGGCCTACGAGCAGTACTTC.

The CDR3 DNA is TGTGCCAGCAGCCCCGTTGGGCAGGCTATCTCTGGAAACACCATATATTTT. The encoded protein is CASSPVGQAISGNTIYF. The genes are TRBV4-2 and TRBJ1-3; D remains unclear. This CDR3 spans 17 amino acids. Germline CDR1 and CDR2: LGHNA and YNFKEQ. V was clipped by 4 bases and J by 0 bases, with 16 bases between them.

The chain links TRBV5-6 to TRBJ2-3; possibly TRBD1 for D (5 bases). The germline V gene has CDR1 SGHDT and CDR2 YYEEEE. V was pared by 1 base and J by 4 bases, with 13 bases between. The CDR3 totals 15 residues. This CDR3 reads CASSLRMAGPDTQYF. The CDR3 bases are TGTGCCAGCAGCTTGAGGATGGCAGGGCCAGATACGCAGTATTTT.

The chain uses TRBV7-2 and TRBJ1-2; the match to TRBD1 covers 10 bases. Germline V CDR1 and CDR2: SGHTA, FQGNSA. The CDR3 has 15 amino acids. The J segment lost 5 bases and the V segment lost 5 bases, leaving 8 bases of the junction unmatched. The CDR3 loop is CASSPDRGHRYGYTF. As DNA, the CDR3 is TGTGCCAGCAGCCCAGACAGGGGGCATCGGTATGGCTACACCTTC.

This chain's CDR3 is CASSLRRGGADTQYF. CDR3 bases: TGTGCCAGCAGCTTGAGACGGGGGGGCGCAGATACGCAGTATTTT. The chain joins TRBV5-8 to TRBJ2-3, with 8 nucleotides matching TRBD2. This CDR3 spans 15 amino acids. CDR1 SGHTS and CDR2 YDEGEE come from the germline V gene. Trimming cost V 1 base and J 4 bases; bases outside gene matches: 5.